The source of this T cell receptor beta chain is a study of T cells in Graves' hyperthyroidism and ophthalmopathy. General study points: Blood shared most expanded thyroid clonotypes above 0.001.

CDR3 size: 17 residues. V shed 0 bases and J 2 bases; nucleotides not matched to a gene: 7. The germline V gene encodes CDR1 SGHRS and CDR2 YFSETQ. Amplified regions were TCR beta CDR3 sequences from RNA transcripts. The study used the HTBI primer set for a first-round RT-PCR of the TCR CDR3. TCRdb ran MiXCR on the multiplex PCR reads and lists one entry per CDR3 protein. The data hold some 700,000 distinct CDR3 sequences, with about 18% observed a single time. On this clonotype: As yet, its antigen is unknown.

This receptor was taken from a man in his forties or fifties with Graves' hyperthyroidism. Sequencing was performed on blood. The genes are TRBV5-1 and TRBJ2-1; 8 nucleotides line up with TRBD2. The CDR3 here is CASSLGPAGGAYNEQFF. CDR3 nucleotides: TGCGCCAGCAGCTTGGGCCCCGCGGGAGGAGCCTACAATGAGCAGTTCTTC.